The entry that follows covers one T cell receptor (beta chain) sequence. What it binds is not known. The record originates from a study of T cell repertoires and Cas9 in healthy adults. Study-level information: Characterization of SpCas9-reactive CD4 and CD8 T cells covered multi-effector potency, cytotoxicity and lineage. Whole-study findings and limits: Reportedly, SpCas9-reactive effector T cell proliferation and function were mitigated by SpCas9-reactive Tregs in vitro.

This CDR3 comprises 14 residues. V lost 6 bases to trimming and J lost 1 base, with 12 bases between them. The V gene's germline CDR1 is LGHNA and CDR2 YSLEER. TCRdb's table, derived via immunoSEQ multiplex PCR, lists solely in-frame clones and lacks some. The repertoire has 20,000 to 25,000 clones, roughly 90% of them found once; the top ten carry 0.65% to 0.8%. The sequenced sample consisted of CD4+ effector T cells (CD127+, CD25-, CD137-, CD154-) from PBMCs; culture status not recorded. The chain employs TRBV4-3 and TRBJ1-1; D is undetermined. The receptor was derived from a human donor in good health. The CDR3 nucleotides are TGCGCCAGCAGGGGTGGTAGGACGAACACTGAAGCTTTCTTT. Its translation: CASRGGRTNTEAFF.